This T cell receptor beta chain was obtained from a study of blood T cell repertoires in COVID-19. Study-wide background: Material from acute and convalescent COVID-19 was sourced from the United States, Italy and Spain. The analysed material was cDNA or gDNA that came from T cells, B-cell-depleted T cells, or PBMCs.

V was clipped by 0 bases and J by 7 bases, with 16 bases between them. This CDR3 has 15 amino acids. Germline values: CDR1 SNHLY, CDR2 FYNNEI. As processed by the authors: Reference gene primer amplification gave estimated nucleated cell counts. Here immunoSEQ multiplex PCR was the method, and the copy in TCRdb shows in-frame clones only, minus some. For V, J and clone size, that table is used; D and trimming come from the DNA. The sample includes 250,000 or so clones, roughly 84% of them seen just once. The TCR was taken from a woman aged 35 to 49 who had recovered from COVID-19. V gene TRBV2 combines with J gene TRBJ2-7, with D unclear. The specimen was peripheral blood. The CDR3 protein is CASSEAFGGESEQYF. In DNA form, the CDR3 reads TGTGCCAGCAGTGAAGCTTTTGGCGGAGAGTCGGAGCAGTACTTC.